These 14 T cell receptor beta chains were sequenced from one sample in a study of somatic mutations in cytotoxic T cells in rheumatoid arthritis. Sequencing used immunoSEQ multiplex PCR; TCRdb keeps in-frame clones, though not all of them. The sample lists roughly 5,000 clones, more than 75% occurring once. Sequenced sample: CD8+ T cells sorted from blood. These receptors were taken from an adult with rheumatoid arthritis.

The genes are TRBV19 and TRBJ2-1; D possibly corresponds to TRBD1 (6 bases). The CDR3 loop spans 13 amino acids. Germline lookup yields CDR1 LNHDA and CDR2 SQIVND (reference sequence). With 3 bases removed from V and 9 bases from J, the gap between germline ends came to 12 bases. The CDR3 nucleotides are TGTGCCAGTAGTATCGCAACAGGGACTGAGCAGTTCTTC. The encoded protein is CASSIATGTEQFF.

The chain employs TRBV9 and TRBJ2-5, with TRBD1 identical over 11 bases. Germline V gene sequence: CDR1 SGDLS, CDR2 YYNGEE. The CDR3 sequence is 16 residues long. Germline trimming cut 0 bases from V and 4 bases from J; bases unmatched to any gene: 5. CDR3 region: CASSVAGTGGGETQYF. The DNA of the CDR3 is TGTGCCAGCAGCGTAGCCGGGACAGGGGGGGGAGAGACCCAGTACTTC. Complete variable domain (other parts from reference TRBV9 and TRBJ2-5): DSGVTQTPKHLITATGQRVTLRCSPRSGDLSVYWYQQSLDQGLQFLIQYYNGEERAKGNILERFSAQQFPDLHSELNLSSLELGDSALYFCASSVAGTGGGETQYFGPGTRLLVL.

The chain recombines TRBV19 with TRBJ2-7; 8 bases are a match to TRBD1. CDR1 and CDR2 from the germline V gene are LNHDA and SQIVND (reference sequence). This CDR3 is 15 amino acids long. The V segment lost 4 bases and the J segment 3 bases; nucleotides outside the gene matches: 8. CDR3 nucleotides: TGTGCCAGTAGTAACGGGCCAGGGGGCGTCTACGAGCAGTACTTC. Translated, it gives CASSNGPGGVYEQYF. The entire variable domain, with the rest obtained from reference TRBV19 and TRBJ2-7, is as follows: DGGITQSPKYLFRKEGQNVTLSCEQNLNHDAMYWYRQDPGQGLRLIYYSQIVNDFQKGDIAEGYSVSREKKESFPLTVTSAQKNPTAFYLCASSNGPGGVYEQYFGPGTRLTVT.

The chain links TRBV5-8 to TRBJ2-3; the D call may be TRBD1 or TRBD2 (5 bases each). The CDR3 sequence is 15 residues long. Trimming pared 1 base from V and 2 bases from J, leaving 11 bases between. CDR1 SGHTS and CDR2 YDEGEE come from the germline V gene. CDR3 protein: CASSLWDVPTDTQYF. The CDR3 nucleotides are TGTGCCAGCAGCTTGTGGGACGTACCCACAGATACGCAGTATTTT.

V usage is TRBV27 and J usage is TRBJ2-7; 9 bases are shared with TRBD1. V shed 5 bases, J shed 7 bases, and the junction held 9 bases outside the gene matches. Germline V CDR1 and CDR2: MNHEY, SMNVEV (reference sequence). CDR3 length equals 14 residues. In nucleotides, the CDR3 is TGTGCCAGCAGTCCGGGACAGGGAAGTACTGAGCAGTACTTC. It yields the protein CASSPGQGSTEQYF.

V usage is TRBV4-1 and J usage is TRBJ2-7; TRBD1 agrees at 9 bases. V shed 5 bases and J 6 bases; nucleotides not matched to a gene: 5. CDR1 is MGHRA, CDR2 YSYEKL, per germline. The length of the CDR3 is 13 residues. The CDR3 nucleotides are TGCGCCAGCAGCGGGACAGGGCGTGGCGAGCAGTACTTC. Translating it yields CASSGTGRGEQYF.

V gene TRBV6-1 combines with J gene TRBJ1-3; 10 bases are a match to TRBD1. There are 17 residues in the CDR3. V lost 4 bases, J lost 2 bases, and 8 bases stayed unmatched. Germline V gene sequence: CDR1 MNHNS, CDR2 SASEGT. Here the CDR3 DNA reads TGTGCCAGCAGTGTCCTACCGGGACAGGGGCCTGGAAACACCATATATTTT. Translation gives CASSVLPGQGPGNTIYF.

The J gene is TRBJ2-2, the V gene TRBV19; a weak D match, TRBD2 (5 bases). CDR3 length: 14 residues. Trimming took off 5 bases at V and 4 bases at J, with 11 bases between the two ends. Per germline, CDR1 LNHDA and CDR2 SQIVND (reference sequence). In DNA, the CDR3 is TGTGCCAGTAGTGATATAGGGAGCACCGGGGAGCTGTTTTTT. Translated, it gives CASSDIGSTGELFF. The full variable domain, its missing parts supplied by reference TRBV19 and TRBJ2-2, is DGGITQSPKYLFRKEGQNVTLSCEQNLNHDAMYWYRQDPGQGLRLIYYSQIVNDFQKGDIAEGYSVSREKKESFPLTVTSAQKNPTAFYLCASSDIGSTGELFFGEGSRLTVL.

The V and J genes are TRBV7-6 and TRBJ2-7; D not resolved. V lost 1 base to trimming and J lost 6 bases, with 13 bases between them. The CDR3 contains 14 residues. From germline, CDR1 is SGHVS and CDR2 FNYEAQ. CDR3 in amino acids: CASSLGAPVGEQYF. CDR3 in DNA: TGTGCCAGCAGCTTAGGGGCACCTGTTGGCGAGCAGTACTTC. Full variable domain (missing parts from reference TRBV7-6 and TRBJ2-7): GAGVSQSPRYKVTKRGQDVALRCDPISGHVSLYWYRQALGQGPEFLTYFNYEAQQDKSGLPNDRFSAERPEGSISTLTIQRTEQRDSAMYRCASSLGAPVGEQYFGPGTRLTVT.

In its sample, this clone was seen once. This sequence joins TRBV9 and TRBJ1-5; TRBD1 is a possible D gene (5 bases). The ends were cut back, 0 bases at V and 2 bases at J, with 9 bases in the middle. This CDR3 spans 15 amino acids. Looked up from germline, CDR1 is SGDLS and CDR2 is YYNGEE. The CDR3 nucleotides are TGTGCCAGCAGCGTAGATGGGGGTGGCAATCAGCCCCAGCATTTT. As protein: CASSVDGGGNQPQHF.

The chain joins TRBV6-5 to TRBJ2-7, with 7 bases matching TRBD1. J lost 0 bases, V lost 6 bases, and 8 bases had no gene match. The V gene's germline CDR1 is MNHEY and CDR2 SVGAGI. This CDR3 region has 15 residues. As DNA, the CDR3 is TGTGCCAGCAGGACAGGGATGGGGAGCTCCTACGAGCAGTACTTC. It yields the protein CASRTGMGSSYEQYF.

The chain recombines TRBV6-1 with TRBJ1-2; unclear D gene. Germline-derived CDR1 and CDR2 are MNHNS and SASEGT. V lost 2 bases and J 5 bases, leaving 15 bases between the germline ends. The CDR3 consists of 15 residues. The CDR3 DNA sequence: TGTGCCAGCAGTGAACGCCCCCCGCCCTTTTATGGCTACACCTTC. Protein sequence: CASSERPPPFYGYTF.

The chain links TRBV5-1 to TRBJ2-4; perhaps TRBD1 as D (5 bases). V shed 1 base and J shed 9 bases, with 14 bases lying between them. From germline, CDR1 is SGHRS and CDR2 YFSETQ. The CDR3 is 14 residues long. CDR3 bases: TGCGCCAGCAGCTTGTCAAACAGCCAGGGCATTCAGTACTTC. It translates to CASSLSNSQGIQYF.

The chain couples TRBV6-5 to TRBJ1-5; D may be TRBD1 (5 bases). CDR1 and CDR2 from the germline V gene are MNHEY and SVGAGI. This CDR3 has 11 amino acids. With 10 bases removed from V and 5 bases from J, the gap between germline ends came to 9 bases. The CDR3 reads CATGEYQPQHF. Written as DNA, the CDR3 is TGTGCCACGGGGGAATATCAGCCCCAGCATTTT.